This T cell receptor (beta chain) was sequenced for a study of early T cells in non-severe SARS-CoV-2 infection. Background on the study: Unsorted whole blood bulk RNA was sequenced, with unpaired chains. The study, taken as a whole, reports: Lookups in VDJdb leaned toward anti-spike CD8 responses and missed private and CD4 specificities.

The CDR3 has 15 amino acids. Trimming cost V 5 bases and J 0 bases, with 13 bases left between them. CDR1 and CDR2 (germline): LGHDT, YNNKEL (reference sequence). Unique molecular identifiers were affixed to single, distinct cDNA molecules. TCRdb reprocessed the 5' RACE reads with MiXCR, giving one entry per CDR3 protein. The sample shows about 94,000 distinct CDR3 sequences, under 15% of them seen only once. Ten or more counts support this clonotype. Its antigen remains unidentified. Sequences were obtained from whole blood. This TCR was sampled from an adult who was a healthcare worker with PCR-confirmed SARS-CoV-2 infection or an uninfected control (not recorded which). This chain connects TRBV3-1 to TRBJ1-1; D possibly corresponds to TRBD1 (6 bases). CDR3 sequence reads: CASSSRQVLNTEAFF. CDR3 nucleotide sequence: TGTGCCAGCAGCTCTCGACAGGTACTGAACACTGAAGCTTTCTTT.